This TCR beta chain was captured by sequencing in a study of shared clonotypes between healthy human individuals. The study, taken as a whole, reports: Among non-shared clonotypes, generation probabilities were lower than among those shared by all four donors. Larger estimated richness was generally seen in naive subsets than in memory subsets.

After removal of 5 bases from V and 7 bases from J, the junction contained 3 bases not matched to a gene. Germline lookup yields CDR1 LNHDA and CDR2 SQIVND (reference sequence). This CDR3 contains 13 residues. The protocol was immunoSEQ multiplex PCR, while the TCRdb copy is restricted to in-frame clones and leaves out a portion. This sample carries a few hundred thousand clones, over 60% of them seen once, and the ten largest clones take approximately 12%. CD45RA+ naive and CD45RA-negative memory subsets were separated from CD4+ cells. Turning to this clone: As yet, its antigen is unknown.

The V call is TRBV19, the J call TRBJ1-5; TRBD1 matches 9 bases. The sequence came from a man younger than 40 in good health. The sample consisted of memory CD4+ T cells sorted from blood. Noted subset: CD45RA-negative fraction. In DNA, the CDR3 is TGTGCCAGTAGTCGGGACAGGGAACAGCCCCAGCATTTT. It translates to CASSRDREQPQHF.